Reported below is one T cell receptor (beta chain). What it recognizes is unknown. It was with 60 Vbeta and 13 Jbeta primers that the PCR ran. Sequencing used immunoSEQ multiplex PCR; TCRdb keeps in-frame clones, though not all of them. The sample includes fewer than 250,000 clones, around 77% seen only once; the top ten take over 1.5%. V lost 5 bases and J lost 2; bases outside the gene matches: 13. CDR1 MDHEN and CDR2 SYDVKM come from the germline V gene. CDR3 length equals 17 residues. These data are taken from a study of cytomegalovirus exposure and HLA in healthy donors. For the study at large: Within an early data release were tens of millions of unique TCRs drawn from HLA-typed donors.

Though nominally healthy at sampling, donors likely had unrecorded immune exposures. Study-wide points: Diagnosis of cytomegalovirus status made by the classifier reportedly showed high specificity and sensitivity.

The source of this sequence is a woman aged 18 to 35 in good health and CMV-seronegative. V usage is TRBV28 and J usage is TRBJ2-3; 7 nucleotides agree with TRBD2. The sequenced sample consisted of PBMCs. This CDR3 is CASSATGTGGTTDTQYF. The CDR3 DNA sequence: TGTGCCAGCAGTGCAACCGGGACCGGGGGGACCACAGATACGCAGTATTTT. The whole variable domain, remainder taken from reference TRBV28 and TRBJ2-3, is DVKVTQSSRYLVKRTGEKVFLECVQDMDHENMFWYRQDPGLGLRLIYFSYDVKMKEKGDIPEGYSVSREKKERFSLILESASTNQTSMYLCASSATGTGGTTDTQYFGPGTRLTVL.